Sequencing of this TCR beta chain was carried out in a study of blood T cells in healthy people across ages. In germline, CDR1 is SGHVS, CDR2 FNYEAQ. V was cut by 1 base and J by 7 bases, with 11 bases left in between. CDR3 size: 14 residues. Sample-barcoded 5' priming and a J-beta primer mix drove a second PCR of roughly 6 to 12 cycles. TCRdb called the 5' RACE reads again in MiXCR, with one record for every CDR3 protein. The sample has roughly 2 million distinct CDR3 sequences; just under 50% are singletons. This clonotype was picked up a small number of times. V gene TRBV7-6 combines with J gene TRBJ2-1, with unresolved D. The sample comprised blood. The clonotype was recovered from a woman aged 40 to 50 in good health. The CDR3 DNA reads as TGTGCCAGCAGCTTAGATAGACTTGAAAATGAGCAGTTCTTC. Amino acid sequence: CASSLDRLENEQFF.